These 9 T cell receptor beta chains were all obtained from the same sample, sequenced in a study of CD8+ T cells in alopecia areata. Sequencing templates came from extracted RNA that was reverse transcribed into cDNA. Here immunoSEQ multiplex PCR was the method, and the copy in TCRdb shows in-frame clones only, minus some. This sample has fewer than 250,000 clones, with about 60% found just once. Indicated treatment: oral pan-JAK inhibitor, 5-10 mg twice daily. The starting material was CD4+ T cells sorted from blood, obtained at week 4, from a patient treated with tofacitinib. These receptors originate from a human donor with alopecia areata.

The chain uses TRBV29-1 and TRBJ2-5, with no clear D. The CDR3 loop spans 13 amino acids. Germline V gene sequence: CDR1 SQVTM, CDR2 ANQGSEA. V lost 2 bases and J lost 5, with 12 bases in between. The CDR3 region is CSVEPNSWETQYF. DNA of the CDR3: TGCAGCGTTGAACCTAACTCGTGGGAGACCCAGTACTTC.

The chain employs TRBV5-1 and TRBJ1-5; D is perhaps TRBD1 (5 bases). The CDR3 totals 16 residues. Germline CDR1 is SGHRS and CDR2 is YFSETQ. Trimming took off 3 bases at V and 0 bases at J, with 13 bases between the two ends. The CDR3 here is CASSSAGSYSNQPQHF. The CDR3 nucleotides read TGCGCCAGCAGCTCGGCAGGGAGCTATAGCAATCAGCCCCAGCATTTT. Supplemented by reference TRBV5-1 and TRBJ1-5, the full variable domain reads KAGVTQTPRYLIKTRGQQVTLSCSPISGHRSVSWYQQTPGQGLQFLFEYFSETQRNKGNFPGRFSGRQFSNSRSEMNVSTLELGDSALYLCASSSAGSYSNQPQHFGDGTRLSIL.

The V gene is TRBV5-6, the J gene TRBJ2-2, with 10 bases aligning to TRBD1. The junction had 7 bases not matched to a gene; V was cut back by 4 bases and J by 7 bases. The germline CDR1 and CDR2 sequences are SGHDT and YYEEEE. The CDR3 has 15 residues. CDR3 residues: CASSPDRGQGGELFF. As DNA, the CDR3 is TGTGCCAGCAGCCCCGACAGGGGGCAGGGCGGGGAGCTGTTTTTT.

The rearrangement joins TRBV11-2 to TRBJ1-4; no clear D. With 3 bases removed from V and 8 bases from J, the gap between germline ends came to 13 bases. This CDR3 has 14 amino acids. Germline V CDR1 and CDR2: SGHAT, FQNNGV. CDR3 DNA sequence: TGTGCCAGCAGCTTTTGGTCCACTGGGGAAAAACTGTTTTTT. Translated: CASSFWSTGEKLFF.

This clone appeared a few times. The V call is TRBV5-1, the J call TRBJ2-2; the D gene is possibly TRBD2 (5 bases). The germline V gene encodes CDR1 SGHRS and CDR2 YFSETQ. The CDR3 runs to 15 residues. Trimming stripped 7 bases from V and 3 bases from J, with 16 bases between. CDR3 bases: TGCGCCAGCTCTTCCCCGATGGGAGACACCGGGGAGCTGTTTTTT. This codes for CASSSPMGDTGELFF.

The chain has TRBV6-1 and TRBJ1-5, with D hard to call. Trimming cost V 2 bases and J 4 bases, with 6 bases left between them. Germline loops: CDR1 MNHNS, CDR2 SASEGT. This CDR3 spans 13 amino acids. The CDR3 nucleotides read TGTGCCAGCAGTGAATCGGAAAATCAGCCCCAGCATTTT. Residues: CASSESENQPQHF.

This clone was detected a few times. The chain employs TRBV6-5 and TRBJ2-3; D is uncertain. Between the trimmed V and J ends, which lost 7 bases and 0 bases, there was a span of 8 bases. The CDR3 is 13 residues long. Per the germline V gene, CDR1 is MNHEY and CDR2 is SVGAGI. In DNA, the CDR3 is TGTGCCAGCACTAGTCCTAGCACAGATACGCAGTATTTT. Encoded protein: CASTSPSTDTQYF.

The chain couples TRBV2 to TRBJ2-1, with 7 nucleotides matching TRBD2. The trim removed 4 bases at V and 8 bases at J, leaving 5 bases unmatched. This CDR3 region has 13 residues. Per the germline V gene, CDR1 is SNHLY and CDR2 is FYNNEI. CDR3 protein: CASSVLREYEQFF. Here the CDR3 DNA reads TGTGCCAGCAGTGTTCTGCGGGAGTATGAGCAGTTCTTC. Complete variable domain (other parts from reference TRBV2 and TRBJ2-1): EPEVTQTPSHQVTQMGQEVILRCVPISNHLYFYWYRQILGQKVEFLVSFYNNEISEKSEIFDDQFSVERPDGSNFTLKIRSTKLEDSAMYFCASSVLREYEQFFGPGTRLTVL.

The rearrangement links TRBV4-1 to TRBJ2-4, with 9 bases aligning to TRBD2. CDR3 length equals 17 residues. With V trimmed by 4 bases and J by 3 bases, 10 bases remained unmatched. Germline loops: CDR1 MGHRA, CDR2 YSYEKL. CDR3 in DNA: TGCGCCAGCAGCCCCTACCGCGGACTAGCGAGCAAAAACATTCAGTACTTC. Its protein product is CASSPYRGLASKNIQYF.